This TCR beta chain was sequenced during a study of T cell clonality in common variable immunodeficiency. V lost 6 bases to trimming and J lost 9 bases; unmatched junction nucleotides: 9. The CDR3 loop spans 15 amino acids. Germline lookup yields CDR1 DFQATT and CDR2 SNEGSKA (reference sequence). There are many counts of this clone. Its antigen is still unknown. Coverage ceases 3 residues before the CDR3 finishes, and the germline J gene fills in the end. The method was immunoSEQ multiplex PCR; TCRdb's version includes in-frame clones alone and lacks a portion of them. The profile covers 30,000 or so clones, none occurring a single time. Study results and limitations: TCRbeta clonality was increased in CVID versus healthy controls. Authors noted CVID clonality's cause needs subpopulation repertoire sequencing. Compared with controls, CVID subjects had fewer shared TCRbeta clones.

This chain uses TRBV20-1 with TRBJ2-1; 15 bases fit TRBD2. Specimen: peripheral blood mononuclear cells. The TCR comes from a person aged 18-69 years in good health. The sequenced CDR3 bases are TGCAGTGCGCCCTGGACTAGCGGGGGGGCCTTTGAG. Translated: CSAPWTSGGAFE. In full, the CDR3 is CSAPWTSGGAFEQFF.